The 9 T cell receptor beta chains below come from one sample, sequenced in a study of cytomegalovirus exposure and HLA in healthy donors. PCR employed 60 Vbeta and 13 Jbeta primers. The data were produced by immunoSEQ multiplex PCR, yet TCRdb's version contains in-frame clones alone and is incomplete. Altogether more than 95,000 clones are present, 60% to 75% being singletons, with the ten largest covering approximately 3.9%. The source material was PBMCs. The receptors were gathered from a woman aged 45-59 years in good health and CMV-seropositive.

This chain links TRBV11-2 with TRBJ2-7; 10 bases are shared with TRBD1. The CDR3 has 16 amino acids. Germline CDR1 SGHAT, CDR2 FQNNGV. The ends lost 1 base at V and 1 base at J; junction bases unmatched: 4. The CDR3 sequence: CASSLAGTGDSYEQYF. Here the CDR3 DNA reads TGTGCCAGCAGCTTAGCCGGGACAGGGGATTCCTACGAGCAGTACTTC. Full variable domain (missing parts from reference TRBV11-2 and TRBJ2-7): EAGVAQSPRYKIIEKRQSVAFWCNPISGHATLYWYQQILGQGPKLLIQFQNNGVVDDSQLPKDRFSAERLKGVDSTLKIQPAKLEDSAVYLCASSLAGTGDSYEQYFGPGTRLTVT.

The chain combines TRBV4-2 with TRBJ2-5, with 9 bases fitting TRBD2. Judging by the DNA end, TRBJ2-7 fits better; the J call may be wrong. CDR1 LGHNA and CDR2 YNFKEQ come from the germline V gene. The CDR3 contains 15 residues. The CDR3 spells CASSQDTSGLYEQYF. CDR3 nucleotides: TGTGCCAGCAGCCAAGACACTAGCGGGTTATACGAGCAGTACTTC.

This sequence joins TRBV29-1 and TRBJ2-1, with D possibly matching TRBD1 (5 bases). Trimming cost V 0 bases and J 2 bases, with 8 bases left between them. CDR1 and CDR2 (germline): SQVTM, ANQGSEA. The CDR3 is 14 residues long. The CDR3 protein is CSVEDHRTYNEQFF. The CDR3 DNA reads as TGCAGCGTTGAAGATCACAGGACCTACAATGAGCAGTTCTTC.

V and J are TRBV4-2 and TRBJ2-3; D unresolved. V was pared by 1 base and J by 2 bases, with 10 bases between. Per the germline V gene, CDR1 is LGHNA and CDR2 is YNFKEQ. This CDR3 spans 15 amino acids. CDR3 region: CASSQGPFNTDTQYF. Written as DNA, the CDR3 is TGTGCCAGCAGCCAAGGTCCATTCAACACAGATACGCAGTATTTT.

The chain uses TRBV7-7 and TRBJ2-3; TRBD2 matches 8 bases. This CDR3 is 15 amino acids long. Germline loops: CDR1 SSHAT, CDR2 FNYEAQ (reference sequence). V trimming: 2 bases; J trimming: 3 bases; junction bases outside the gene matches: 4. The CDR3 protein is CASSLTGGPTDTQYF. The CDR3 DNA reads TGTGCCAGCAGCTTAACGGGGGGGCCGACAGATACGCAGTATTTT.

This clone was seen a few times. The J gene is TRBJ2-1, the V gene TRBV9, with 7 bases aligning to TRBD2. This CDR3 has 16 residues. From germline, CDR1 is SGDLS and CDR2 YYNGEE. Trimming removed 2 bases from V and 2 bases from J; junction bases left unmatched: 7. The CDR3 spells CASSVLWGGPYNEQFF. In nucleotides, the CDR3 is TGTGCCAGCAGCGTTCTGTGGGGGGGACCCTACAATGAGCAGTTCTTC. Filled out from reference TRBV9 and TRBJ2-1, the complete variable domain reads DSGVTQTPKHLITATGQRVTLRCSPRSGDLSVYWYQQSLDQGLQFLIQYYNGEERAKGNILERFSAQQFPDLHSELNLSSLELGDSALYFCASSVLWGGPYNEQFFGPGTRLTVL.

The chain is built from TRBV6-1 and TRBJ1-1; D is perhaps TRBD1 (5 bases). Germline lookup yields CDR1 MNHNS and CDR2 SASEGT. V shed 3 bases and J shed 4 bases, with 15 bases lying between them. This CDR3 has 15 amino acids. CDR3 nucleotide sequence: TGTGCCAGCAGTGATTTGGCAGGGTTCGGCACTGAAGCTTTCTTT. Protein sequence: CASSDLAGFGTEAFF.

The V gene is TRBV7-2, the J gene TRBJ2-1; 7 nucleotides line up with TRBD2. The J segment lost 10 bases and the V segment lost 6 bases, leaving 9 bases of the junction unmatched. There are 13 residues in the CDR3. Germline V gene sequence: CDR1 SGHTA, CDR2 FQGNSA. CDR3 in DNA: TGTGCCAGCAGGCTAGCGGTCCTCGGGGAGCAGTTCTTC. Its protein is CASRLAVLGEQFF.

The chain employs TRBV5-4 and TRBJ2-5, with 7 bases fitting TRBD1. J lost 1 base, V lost 4 bases, and 4 bases had no gene match. Germline values: CDR1 SGHNT, CDR2 YYREEE (reference sequence). This CDR3 has 14 residues. The CDR3 DNA reads TGTGCCAGCAGCCCCGGACAGGCCCAAGAGACCCAGTACTTC. Translation gives CASSPGQAQETQYF.